A selection of T cell receptor beta chains follows, all from one sample in a study of blood T cell repertoires in COVID-19. Measured with immunoSEQ multiplex PCR; TCRdb has only the in-frame clones, and not every one. Of roughly 30,000 clones in the sample, about 89% are singletons; the top ten hold 3.5%. Sequencing input: peripheral blood. These receptors were collected from a human donor in a cohort sampled during active COVID-19. The CDR3 runs from the conserved cysteine through the conserved F or W. The D gene is left open where the match is weak. The listing skips clone size in some rows; elsewhere it reads once, few, many or a size class.

>.|.|TRBV6-1|TRBJ1-1
CASSEGGGWVNTEAFF
TGTGCCAGCAGTGAAGGGGGGGGATGGGTGAACACTGAAGCTTTCTTT
>.|.|TRBV19|TRBJ1-5
CASSLGGNNQLQHF
TGTGCCAGTAGTTTGGGGGGAAACAATCAGCTCCAGCATTTT
>.|.|TRBV9|TRBJ2-1
CASSVGRGSYNEQFF
TGTGCCAGCAGCGTAGGAAGGGGGTCGTACAATGAGCAGTTCTTC
>.|.|TRBV20-1|TRBJ2-3
CSASHPSTSTDTQYF
TGCAGTGCTAGTCACCCTAGTACTAGCACAGATACGCAGTATTTT
>.|.|TRBV6-5|TRBJ2-3
CASTQEPGGTQYF
TGTGCCAGCACCCAGGAACCCGGGGGTACGCAGTATTTT
>.|TRBD2|TRBV3-1/TRBV3-2|TRBJ2-3
CASSPRGGGENPTDTQYF
TGTGCCAGCAGCCCTCGCGGGGGAGGGGAGAATCCCACAGATACGCAGTATTTT
>.|.|TRBV9|TRBJ2-1
CASSVTTSSYNEQFF
TGTGCCAGCAGCGTAACGACTAGCTCCTACAATGAGCAGTTCTTC
>.|TRBD2|TRBV7-2|TRBJ2-7
CASSFIAGGQNEQYF
TGTGCCAGCAGCTTTATAGCGGGGGGGCAAAACGAGCAGTACTTC
>.|TRBD2|TRBV28|TRBJ2-7
CASRISGGAYEQYF
TGTGCCAGCAGGATTAGCGGGGGGGCCTACGAGCAGTACTTC
>.|TRBD2|TRBV7-9|TRBJ2-1
CASSLGGTSGIYNEQFF
TGTGCCAGCAGCTTAGGGGGGACTAGCGGGATTTACAATGAGCAGTTCTTC
>.|.|TRBV18|TRBJ1-2
CASSPLAGNYGYTF
TGTGCCAGCTCACCCTTAGCAGGGAACTATGGCTACACCTTC
>.|TRBD1|TRBV7-2|TRBJ1-2
CASSPGQGEGYTF
TGTGCCAGCAGCCCGGGACAGGGTGAAGGCTACACCTTC
>few|TRBD2|TRBV7-6|TRBJ2-2
CASRSSGDTGELFF
TGTGCCAGCAGATCTAGCGGGGACACCGGGGAGCTGTTTTTT
>.|.|TRBV4-3|TRBJ2-2
CASSQGRTNGELFF
TGCGCCAGCAGCCAAGGCAGGACTAACGGGGAGCTGTTTTTT
>.|TRBD1|TRBV6-2/TRBV6-3|TRBJ2-7
CASSPPQGTYEQYF
TGTGCCAGCAGTCCACCACAGGGGACCTACGAGCAGTACTTC
>.|.|TRBV5-4|TRBJ2-2
CASSLGGDTGELFF
TGTGCCAGCAGCTTGGGGGGGGACACCGGGGAGCTGTTTTTT
>medium-sized|.|TRBV29-1|TRBJ1-3
CSVEQTGNTIYF
TGCAGCGTTGAGCAGACTGGAAACACCATATATTTT
>.|TRBD2|TRBV7-2|TRBJ2-7
CASSLATSGGTYEQYF
TGTGCCAGCAGCTTAGCAACTAGCGGGGGGACCTACGAGCAGTACTTC
>.|TRBD1|TRBV5-4|TRBJ2-3
CASSLFGTGLSTDTQYF
TGTGCCAGCAGCTTGTTTGGGACAGGGCTGAGCACAGATACGCAGTATTTT
>.|.|TRBV7-9|TRBJ1-1
CASSFRDSEAFF
TGTGCCAGCAGCTTCCGGGACTCTGAAGCTTTCTTT
>once|.|TRBV27|TRBJ2-3
CASSLFAEYTDTQYF
TGTGCCAGCAGTTTATTCGCGGAGTACACAGATACGCAGTATTTT
>.|.|TRBV30|TRBJ1-2
CAWIAGVYGYTF
TGTGCCTGGATTGCAGGGGTCTATGGCTACACCTTC
>once|.|TRBV18|TRBJ2-3
CASSPQRSADTQYF
TGTGCCAGCTCACCACAGAGGAGCGCAGATACGCAGTATTTT
>.|TRBD1|TRBV24-1|TRBJ2-2
CAPPGQVDTGELFF
TGTGCCCCTCCTGGACAGGTTGATACCGGGGAGCTGTTTTTT
>.|.|TRBV5-4|TRBJ2-3
CASSLTGSTDTQYF
TGTGCCAGCAGCTTGACAGGGAGCACAGATACGCAGTATTTT